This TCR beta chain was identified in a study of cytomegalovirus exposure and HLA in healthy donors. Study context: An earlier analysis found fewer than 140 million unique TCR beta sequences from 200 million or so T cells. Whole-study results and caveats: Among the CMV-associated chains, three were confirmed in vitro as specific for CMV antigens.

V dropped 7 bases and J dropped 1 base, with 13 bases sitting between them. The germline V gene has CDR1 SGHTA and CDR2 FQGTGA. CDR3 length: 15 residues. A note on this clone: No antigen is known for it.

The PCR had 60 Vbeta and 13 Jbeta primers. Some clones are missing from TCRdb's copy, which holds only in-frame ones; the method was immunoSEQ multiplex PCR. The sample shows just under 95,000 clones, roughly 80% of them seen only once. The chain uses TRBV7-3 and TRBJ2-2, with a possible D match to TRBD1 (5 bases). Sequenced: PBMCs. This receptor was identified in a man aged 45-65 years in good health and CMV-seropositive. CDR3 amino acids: CASTLPGQNTGELFF. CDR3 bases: TGTGCCAGCACCCTCCCTGGACAGAACACCGGGGAGCTGTTTTTT.